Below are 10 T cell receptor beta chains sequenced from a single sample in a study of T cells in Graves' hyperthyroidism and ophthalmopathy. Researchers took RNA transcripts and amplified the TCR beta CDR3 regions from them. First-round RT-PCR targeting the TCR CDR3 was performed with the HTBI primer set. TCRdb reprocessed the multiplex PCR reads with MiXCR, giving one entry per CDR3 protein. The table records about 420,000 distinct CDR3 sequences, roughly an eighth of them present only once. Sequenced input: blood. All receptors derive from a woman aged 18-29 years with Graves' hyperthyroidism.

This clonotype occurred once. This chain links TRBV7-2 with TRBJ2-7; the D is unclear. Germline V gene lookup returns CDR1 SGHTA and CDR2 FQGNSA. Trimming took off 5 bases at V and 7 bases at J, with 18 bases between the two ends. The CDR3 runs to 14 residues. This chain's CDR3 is CASSPSASTGEQYF. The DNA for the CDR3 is TGTGCCAGCAGCCCCTCGGCCTCCACTGGGGAGCAGTACTTC.

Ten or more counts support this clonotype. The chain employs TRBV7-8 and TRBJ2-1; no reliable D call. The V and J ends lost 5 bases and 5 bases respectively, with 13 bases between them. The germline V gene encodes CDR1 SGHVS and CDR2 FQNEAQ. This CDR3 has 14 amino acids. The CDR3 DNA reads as TGTGCCAGCAGCCCCACGAACCACAACAATGAGCAGTTCTTC. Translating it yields CASSPTNHNNEQFF.

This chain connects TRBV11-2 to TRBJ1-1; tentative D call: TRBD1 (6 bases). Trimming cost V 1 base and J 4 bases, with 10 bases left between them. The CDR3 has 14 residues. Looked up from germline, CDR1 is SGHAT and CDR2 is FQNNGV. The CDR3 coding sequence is TGTGCCAGCAGCTTAGTGGGGGGGCCCACTGAAGCTTTCTTT. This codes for CASSLVGGPTEAFF.

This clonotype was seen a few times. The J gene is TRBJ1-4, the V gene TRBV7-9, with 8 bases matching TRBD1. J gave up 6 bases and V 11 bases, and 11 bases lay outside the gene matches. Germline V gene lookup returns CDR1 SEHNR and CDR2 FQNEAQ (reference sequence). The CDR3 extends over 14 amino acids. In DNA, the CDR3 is TGTGCCGGATCAAGACAGGGGACGGATGAAAAACTGTTTTTT. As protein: CAGSRQGTDEKLFF. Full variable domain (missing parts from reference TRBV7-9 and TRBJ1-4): DTGVSQNPRHKITKRGQNVTFRCDPISEHNRLYWYRQTLGQGPEFLTYFQNEAQLEKSRLLSDRFSAERPKGSFSTLEIQRTEQGDSAMYLCAGSRQGTDEKLFFGSGTQLSVL.

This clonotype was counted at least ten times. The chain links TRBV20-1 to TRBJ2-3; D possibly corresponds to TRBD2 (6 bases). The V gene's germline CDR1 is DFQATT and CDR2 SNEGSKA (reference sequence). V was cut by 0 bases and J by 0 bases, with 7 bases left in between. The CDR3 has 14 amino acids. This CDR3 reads CSAREGTSTDTQYF. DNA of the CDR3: TGCAGTGCTAGAGAGGGGACTAGCACAGATACGCAGTATTTT.

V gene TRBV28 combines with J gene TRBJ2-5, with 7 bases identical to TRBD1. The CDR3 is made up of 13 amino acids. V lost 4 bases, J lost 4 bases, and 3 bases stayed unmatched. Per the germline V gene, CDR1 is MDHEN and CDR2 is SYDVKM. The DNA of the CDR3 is TGTGCCAGCAGTTCGGCAGGGGGAGAGACCCAGTACTTC. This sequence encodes CASSSAGGETQYF.

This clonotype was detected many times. CDR3 in amino acids: CASLKVGGSINEQYF. DNA of the CDR3: TGTGCCAGCTTAAAGGTTGGCGGGAGTATAAACGAGCAGTACTTC. This chain connects TRBV12-3 or TRBV12-4 to TRBJ2-7; 7 bases agree with TRBD2. V lost 8 bases to trimming and J lost 5 bases; unmatched junction nucleotides: 15. The CDR3 consists of 15 residues.

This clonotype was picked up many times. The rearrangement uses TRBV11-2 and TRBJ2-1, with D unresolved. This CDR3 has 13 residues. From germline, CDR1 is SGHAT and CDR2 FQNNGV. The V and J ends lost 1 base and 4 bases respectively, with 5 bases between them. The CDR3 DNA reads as TGTGCCAGCAGCTTAGTCCGGTACAATGAGCAGTTCTTC. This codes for CASSLVRYNEQFF.

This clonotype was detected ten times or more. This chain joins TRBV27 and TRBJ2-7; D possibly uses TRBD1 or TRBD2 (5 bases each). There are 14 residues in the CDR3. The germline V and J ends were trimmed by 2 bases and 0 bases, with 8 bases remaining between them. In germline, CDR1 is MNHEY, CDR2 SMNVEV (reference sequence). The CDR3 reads CASSLGTSSYEQYF. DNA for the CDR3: TGTGCCAGCAGTTTAGGGACCAGCTCCTACGAGCAGTACTTC.

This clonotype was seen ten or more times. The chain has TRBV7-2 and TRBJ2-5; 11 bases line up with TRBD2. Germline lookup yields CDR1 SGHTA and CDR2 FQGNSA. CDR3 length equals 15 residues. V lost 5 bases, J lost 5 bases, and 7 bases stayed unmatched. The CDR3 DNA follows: TGTGCCAGCAGCCTCCTAGCTAGCGGGAGGGAGACCCAGTACTTC. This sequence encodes CASSLLASGRETQYF.